Reported below is one T cell receptor (beta chain). What it binds is not known. This CDR3 spans 13 amino acids. V was cut by 6 bases and J by 0 bases, with 8 bases left in between. Germline V gives CDR1 MNHEY, CDR2 SVGAGI. Time point meaning: patch test 3, about 24 weeks after DPC sensitization. Documented treatment: therapeutic diphenylcyclopropenone sensitization with weekly scalp DPC. The data belong to a study of human T cells and chemical hapten exposure. Across the study: A patient group, mainly female, showed alopecia areata, totalis or universalis. Study-wide points: Counts of TCRs expanded at PT1 correlated positively with patch test score. In comparison with controls, expanded TCRs gave rise to a significantly larger number of large CDR3 similarity clusters.

For the library, individual cDNA molecules each received unique molecular identifiers. TCRdb reanalysed the RACE reads using MiXCR and keeps one entry per CDR3 protein. The sample comprises 25,000 to 35,000 distinct CDR3 sequences, 5% to 6% of which are singletons, and about 5.6% rests with the top ten. The rearrangement joins TRBV6-5 to TRBJ2-5, with D tentatively TRBD1 or TRBD2 (5 bases each). The sequenced sample was whole blood, obtained in connection with sensitization to the hapten diphenylcyclopropenone (DPC). The sequence derives from a man aged 25 to 40 with alopecia areata. Some clones in this sample may be carry-over from other donors' samples. DNA of the CDR3: TGTGCCAGCAGGCCGGGACACCAAGAGACCCAGTACTTC. This sequence encodes CASRPGHQETQYF.